This T cell receptor (beta chain) appears in the sequencing data of a study of T cell changes during pregnancy in multiple sclerosis. The junction had 6 bases not matched to a gene; V was cut back by 5 bases and J by 1 base. This CDR3 comprises 15 residues. The V gene's germline CDR1 is MNHEY and CDR2 SMNVEV (reference sequence). Sequencing was performed with immunoSEQ multiplex PCR; in TCRdb, only in-frame clones are kept and a portion is missing. The data contain about 110,000 clones, 85% to 95% of them singletons. This TCR derives from a female donor in good health, enrolled as a control in a pregnancy study. This chain connects TRBV27 to TRBJ1-1; 8 bases fit TRBD1. Sample: peripheral blood, taken in the third trimester of pregnancy. CDR3: CASSRPDRGNTEAFF. CDR3 DNA sequence: TGTGCCAGCAGTAGACCTGACAGGGGGAACACTGAAGCTTTCTTT.